These 2 T cell receptor beta chains came from one sample sequenced in a study of cytomegalovirus exposure and HLA in healthy donors (dated by TCRdb to 2017 to 2019). The method behind the library was the immunoSEQ multiplex PCR assay. A mixture of 60 forward primers for TCR Vbeta segments and 13 reverse primers for TCR Jbeta segments was used in the multiplex PCR. Here the immuneACCESS table is served through TCRdb, limited to in-frame sequences with V and J called. Missing clones are a known gap in these copies; in checked studies unresolved V genes cover under half, and the rest lacks a known reason. The sample table shows about 120,000 clones, and about four fifths are seen once. Of the sample, about 1.6% is held by the ten largest clones. The material sequenced was PBMCs. These receptor sequences come from a young woman in good health and CMV-seronegative.

This clone was counted many times. The rearrangement joins TRBV4-1 to TRBJ1-6; perhaps TRBD1 as D (6 bases). Per the germline V gene, CDR1 is MGHRA and CDR2 is YSYEKL. The V end was cut by 4 bases, the J end by 0 bases, with 10 bases between. The CDR3 spans 16 residues. The DNA of the CDR3 is TGCGCCAGCAGCCTGGGACAAAGCTCCTATAATTCACCCCTCCACTTT. This gives the protein CASSLGQSSYNSPLHF.

The gene calls are TRBV6-1 and TRBJ1-2, with TRBD1 as a possible D gene (6 bases). The germline gives CDR1 MNHNS, CDR2 SASEGT. Trimming took off 6 bases at V and 6 bases at J, with 11 bases between the two ends. The CDR3 runs to 12 residues. CDR3 amino acids: CASRENRDGYTF. Written as DNA, the CDR3 is TGTGCCAGCAGGGAAAACAGGGATGGCTACACCTTC.